Listed below are T cell receptor beta chains from one sample, sequenced in a study of blood T cells in healthy people across ages. TCRdb itself ran the 5' RACE reads through MiXCR, one entry per CDR3 protein. The sample includes fewer than 1,000,000 distinct CDR3 sequences, about 42% seen only once; the top ten take about a sixth. The sample taken for sequencing was blood. The receptors derive from a man aged 80 or over in good health. Each CDR3 is given without its conserved first and last residue. Clone size is given for some rows only: seen once, a few or many times, or a class if the clone is expanded.

size | J | V | CDR3
NA | TRBJ2-5 | TRBV28 | ASSDRDGNIGETQY
NA | TRBJ2-7 | TRBV12-3/TRBV12-4 | ASRMGLAESYEQY
few | TRBJ2-1 | TRBV9 | ASSPGRRGFTEQF
many | TRBJ2-7 | TRBV7-2 | ASSSLASTYEQY
many | TRBJ2-3 | TRBV7-2 | ASSLPSTDTQY
NA | TRBJ2-7 | TRBV28 | ASSLSVDEQY
few | TRBJ2-3 | TRBV5-1 | ASSLSAGVRTDTQY
NA | TRBJ2-7 | TRBV25-1 | ASSRARGPSSYEQY
NA | TRBJ2-6 | TRBV4-3 | ASSPKGAGANVLT
NA | TRBJ2-4 | TRBV20-1 | SANRQGLGEQY
many | TRBJ2-3 | TRBV12-3/TRBV12-4 | ASSLRGTGGDTQY
NA | TRBJ2-7 | TRBV7-2 | ASSYGLFYEQY
few | TRBJ2-5 | TRBV7-2 | ASSLAALQETQY
NA | TRBJ2-1 | TRBV7-2 | ASSLPGLANNEQF
NA | TRBJ2-3 | TRBV12-3/TRBV12-4 | ASRGGTDMQY
NA | TRBJ2-1 | TRBV27 | ASSLSPRGVHNEQF
many | TRBJ2-1 | TRBV29-1 | SAVAGGQVNEQF